This record concerns one T cell receptor (beta chain) sequence. This entry belongs to a study of shared clonotypes between healthy human individuals. V was clipped by 0 bases and J by 7 bases; unmatched bases: 12. Germline CDR1 reads SGHDT; CDR2 reads YYEEEE. CDR3 length: 17 amino acids. TCRdb's copy holds only in-frame clones and misses some; the assay was immunoSEQ multiplex PCR. The table shows roughly 110,000 clones, with 68% occurring only once. This receptor was taken from a woman aged 30 to 39 in good health. What was sequenced was memory CD8+ T cells sorted from blood. Subset meaning: CD45RO+ cells pooled with CCR7-negative TemRA cells. This chain connects TRBV5-6 to TRBJ2-1; 8 nucleotides agree with TRBD2. The CDR3 DNA is TGTGCCAGCAGCTTGGGGCTAGCGGGTTCTGCGTGGAATGAGCAGTTCTTC. Protein sequence: CASSLGLAGSAWNEQFF. The full variable domain, its missing parts supplied by reference TRBV5-6 and TRBJ2-1, is DAGVTQSPTHLIKTRGQQVTLRCSPKSGHDTVSWYQQALGQGPQFIFQYYEEEERQRGNFPDRFSGHQFPNYSSELNVNALLLGDSALYLCASSLGLAGSAWNEQFFGPGTRLTVL.